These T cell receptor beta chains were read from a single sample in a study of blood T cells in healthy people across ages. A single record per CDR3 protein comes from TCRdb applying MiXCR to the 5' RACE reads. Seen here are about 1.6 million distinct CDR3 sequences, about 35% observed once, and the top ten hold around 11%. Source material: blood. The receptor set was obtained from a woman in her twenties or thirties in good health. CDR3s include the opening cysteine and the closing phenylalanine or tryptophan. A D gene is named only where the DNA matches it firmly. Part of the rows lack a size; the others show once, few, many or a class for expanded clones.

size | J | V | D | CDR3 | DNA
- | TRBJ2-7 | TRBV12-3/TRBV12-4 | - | CASMGHSSYEQYF | TGTGCCAGCATGGGACACAGCTCCTACGAGCAGTACTTC
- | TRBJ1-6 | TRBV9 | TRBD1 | CASSPRDRGLVDSPLHF | TGTGCCAGCAGCCCTAGGGACAGGGGTCTTGTTGATTCACCCCTCCACTTT
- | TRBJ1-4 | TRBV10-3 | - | CATRTEDRKTEKRFF | TGTGCCACCAGAACCGAGGACAGAAAGACTGAAAAACGGTTTTTT
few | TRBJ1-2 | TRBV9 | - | CASWAGASGYTF | TGTGCCAGTTGGGCAGGGGCGAGTGGCTACACCTTC
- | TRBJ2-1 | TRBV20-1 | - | CSARDPGLKKQFF | TGCAGTGCTAGAGATCCCGGTCTCAAGAAGCAGTTCTTC
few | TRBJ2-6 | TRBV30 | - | CAWSVGGSGANVLTF | TGTGCCTGGAGTGTCGGGGGATCTGGGGCCAACGTCCTGACTTTC
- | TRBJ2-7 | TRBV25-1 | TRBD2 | CASRGKAGGYEQYF | TGTGCCAGCCGGGGGAAGGCGGGAGGGTACGAGCAGTACTTC
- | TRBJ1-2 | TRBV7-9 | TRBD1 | CASSPRDRLANYGYTF | TGTGCCAGCAGCCCGAGGGACAGACTCGCTAACTATGGCTACACCTTC
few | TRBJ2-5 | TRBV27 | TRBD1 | CASSLSPGGAETQYF | TGTGCCAGCAGTTTATCCCCAGGGGGCGCAGAGACCCAGTACTTC
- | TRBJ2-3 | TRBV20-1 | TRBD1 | CSAEGDRVDTQYF | TGCAGTGCTGAGGGGGACAGGGTAGATACGCAGTATTTT
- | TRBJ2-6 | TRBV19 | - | CASSTLKRASSGANVLTF | TGTGCCAGTAGTACTTTAAAGAGGGCCAGCTCTGGGGCCAACGTCCTGACTTTC
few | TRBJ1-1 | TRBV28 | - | CASSFERLEAFF | TGTGCCAGCAGTTTTGAGCGGCTTGAAGCTTTCTTT
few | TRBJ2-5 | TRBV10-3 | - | CAISGTVLETQYF | TGTGCCATCAGTGGAACCGTTTTAGAGACCCAGTACTTC
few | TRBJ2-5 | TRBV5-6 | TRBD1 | CASSRDRGAETQYF | TGTGCCAGCAGCCGCGACAGGGGGGCAGAGACCCAGTACTTC
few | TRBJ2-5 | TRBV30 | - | CAWSVPAQETQYF | TGTGCCTGGAGTGTACCAGCCCAAGAGACCCAGTACTTC
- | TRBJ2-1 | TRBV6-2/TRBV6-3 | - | CASRGRGNYNEQFF | TGTGCCAGCAGAGGACGAGGGAACTACAATGAGCAGTTCTTC
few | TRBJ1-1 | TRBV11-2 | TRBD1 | CASSAGTVTEAFF | TGTGCCAGCAGTGCCGGGACAGTCACTGAAGCTTTCTTT
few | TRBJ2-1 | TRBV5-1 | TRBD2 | CASSWPGLANNEQFF | TGCGCCAGCAGCTGGCCGGGACTAGCTAACAATGAGCAGTTCTTC
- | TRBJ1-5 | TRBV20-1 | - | CSARDCQPQHF | TGCAGTGCTAGAGACTGTCAGCCCCAGCATTTT
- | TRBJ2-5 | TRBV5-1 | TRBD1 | CASNKGQGWETQYF | TGCGCCAGTAATAAAGGACAGGGGTGGGAGACCCAGTACTTC
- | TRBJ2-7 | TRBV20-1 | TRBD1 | CSARMPGGREQYF | TGCAGTGCTAGAATGCCAGGGGGCCGGGAGCAGTACTTC
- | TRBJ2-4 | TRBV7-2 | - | CASTPLLAKNIQYF | TGTGCCAGCACGCCCTTACTAGCCAAAAACATTCAGTACTTC
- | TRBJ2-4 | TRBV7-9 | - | CASSRENENIQYF | TGTGCCAGCAGCCGGGAAAACGAAAACATTCAGTACTTC
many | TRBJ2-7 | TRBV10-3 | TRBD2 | CATTSGSDTYEQYF | TGTGCCACGACTAGCGGGAGCGACACCTACGAGCAGTACTTC
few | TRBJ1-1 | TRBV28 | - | CASSVWGGRAEAFF | TGTGCCAGCAGTGTATGGGGGGGCCGGGCGGAAGCTTTCTTT
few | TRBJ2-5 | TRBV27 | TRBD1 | CASSSTGGPETQYF | TGTGCCAGCAGTTCGACAGGGGGCCCAGAGACCCAGTACTTC
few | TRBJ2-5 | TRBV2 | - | CASSVQGNEQYF | TGTGCCAGCAGCGTACAGGGCAATGAGCAGTACTTC
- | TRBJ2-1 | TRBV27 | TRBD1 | CASSGTADNEQFF | TGTGCCAGCAGTGGGACAGCAGACAATGAGCAGTTCTTC
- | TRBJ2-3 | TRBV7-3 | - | CASSPARIRESTDTQYF | TGTGCCAGCAGCCCGGCTCGGATCCGAGAGAGCACAGATACGCAGTATTTT
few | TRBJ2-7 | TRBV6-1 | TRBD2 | CASSEVGTISYEQYF | TGTGCCAGCAGTGAAGTGGGGACTATCTCCTACGAGCAGTACTTC
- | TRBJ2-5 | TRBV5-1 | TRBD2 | CASSLRFTSGTLETQYF | TGCGCCAGCAGCTTGAGATTTACTAGCGGGACCTTAGAGACCCAGTACTTC
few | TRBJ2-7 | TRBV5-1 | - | CASSLVPSSPYEQYF | TGCGCCAGCAGCTTGGTCCCCTCATCCCCCTACGAGCAGTACTTC
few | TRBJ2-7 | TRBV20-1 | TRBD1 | CSARVEGGRSYEQYF | TGCAGTGCTAGAGTCGAAGGGGGCAGGTCCTACGAGCAGTACTTC